This entry features one TCR beta chain sequence. The data stem from a study of blood T cell repertoires in COVID-19. Study at large: Donors in the United States, Italy and Spain gave samples during acute or convalescent COVID-19. PBMCs, B-cell-depleted T cells, or T cells provided the cDNA or gDNA that made up the material.

In the study's own analysis: Amplifying reference gene primers gave estimates of nucleated cell counts. Sequencing was performed with immunoSEQ multiplex PCR; in TCRdb, only in-frame clones are kept and a portion is missing. Clone size and the V and J calls come from that table; the DNA yielded D and trimming. Here the sample spans roughly 180,000 clones, approximately 84% being singletons. V dropped 2 bases and J dropped 0 bases, with 8 bases sitting between them. This CDR3 contains 15 residues. Germline V gene sequence: CDR1 MNHNS, CDR2 SASEGT. The chain couples TRBV6-1 to TRBJ1-5, with no clear D. Sequenced sample: peripheral blood. The clonotype was recovered from a human donor in a cohort sampled during active COVID-19. DNA for the CDR3: TGTGCCAGCAGTGAAACCGGCGGTAGCAATCAGCCCCAGCATTTT. Its translation is CASSETGGSNQPQHF.